A single sample gave rise to the 27 T cell receptor beta chains below, sequenced in a study of memory CD4+ T cells and cytomegalovirus serostatus. The table came from immunoSEQ multiplex PCR; TCRdb's copy has only in-frame clones and leaves some out. The table lists some 95,000 clones, 80% of them singletons. The sort gate was single viable CD3+CD4+CD8-CD45RO+ cells for memory CD4+ T cells. The specimen sequenced was memory CD4+ T cells from blood. The receptors shown here come from an adult in good health and CMV-seropositive.

This clone was counted a few times. The J gene is TRBJ1-2, the V gene TRBV5-1, with 9 bases fitting TRBD1. The CDR3 consists of 15 residues. Germline V CDR1 and CDR2: SGHRS, YFSETQ. J gave up 12 bases and V 0 bases, and 12 bases lay outside the gene matches. DNA of the CDR3: TGCGCCAGCAGCTTGGACCCCAACGACAGGGGGAGTCACACCTTC. It specifies CASSLDPNDRGSHTF. The variable domain in full, completed from reference TRBV5-1 and TRBJ1-2, reads KAGVTQTPRYLIKTRGQQVTLSCSPISGHRSVSWYQQTPGQGLQFLFEYFSETQRNKGNFPGRFSGRQFSNSRSEMNVSTLELGDSALYLCASSLDPNDRGSHTFGSGTRLTVV.

The chain recombines TRBV2 with TRBJ2-5, with 9 bases identical to TRBD1. The CDR3 has 13 residues. Trimming cost V 6 bases and J 2 bases; bases outside gene matches: 1. Germline V gives CDR1 SNHLY, CDR2 FYNNEI. In DNA form, the CDR3 reads TGTGCCAGCAGCGGACAGGGGCAAGAGACCCAGTACTTC. Its translation is CASSGQGQETQYF.

The gene calls are TRBV7-9 and TRBJ2-1, with TRBD2 matching over 7 bases. The trim removed 2 bases at V and 9 bases at J, leaving 13 bases unmatched. This CDR3 contains 16 residues. From germline, CDR1 is SEHNR and CDR2 FQNEAQ (reference sequence). This CDR3 reads CASSLSLAALRGEQFF. The CDR3 DNA sequence: TGTGCCAGCAGCTTATCCCTAGCGGCCCTACGGGGTGAGCAGTTCTTC.

This sequence joins TRBV6-1 and TRBJ1-4; 8 bases line up with TRBD1. CDR3 length: 14 amino acids. V lost 6 bases, J lost 6 bases, and 6 bases stayed unmatched. Looked up from germline, CDR1 is MNHNS and CDR2 is SASEGT. The DNA for the CDR3 is TGTGCCAGCAGGACAGGGGATGCGGATGAAAAACTGTTTTTT. Translation: CASRTGDADEKLFF.

The chain links TRBV27 to TRBJ1-1; 8 nucleotides agree with TRBD1. J lost 0 bases, V lost 5 bases, and 8 bases had no gene match. CDR1 is MNHEY, CDR2 SMNVEV, per germline (reference sequence). The CDR3 sequence is 16 residues long. CDR3 nucleotides: TGTGCCAGCAGTGTCCTTGGGACAGGAATGAACACTGAAGCTTTCTTT. The encoded protein is CASSVLGTGMNTEAFF.

CDR3: CASSETTGLAGGDEQFF. Here the CDR3 DNA reads TGTGCCAGCAGTGAGACCACGGGACTAGCGGGAGGCGATGAGCAGTTCTTC. V is TRBV6-1 and J is TRBJ2-1; 15 bases line up with TRBD2. The CDR3 loop spans 17 amino acids. V trimming: 3 bases; J trimming: 8 bases; junction bases outside the gene matches: 8. In germline, CDR1 is MNHNS, CDR2 SASEGT.

This clone was counted between two and nine times. This sequence joins TRBV7-3 and TRBJ2-2; D possibly corresponds to TRBD1 (6 bases). The CDR3 runs to 16 residues. The V end lost 5 bases, the J end lost 4 bases, and 17 bases lay between the germline ends. Germline V gene lookup returns CDR1 SGHTA and CDR2 FQGTGA. As DNA, the CDR3 is TGTGCCAGCAGCCGCGGAGGACAGCCCTCCACCGGGGAGCTGTTTTTT. Translating it yields CASSRGGQPSTGELFF. Filled out from reference TRBV7-3 and TRBJ2-2, the complete variable domain reads GAGVSQTPSNKVTEKGKYVELRCDPISGHTALYWYRQSLGQGPEFLIYFQGTGAADDSGLPNDRFFAVRPEGSVSTLKIQRTERGDSAVYLCASSRGGQPSTGELFFGEGSRLTVL.

This clone came up once. V usage is TRBV19 and J usage is TRBJ1-2; D remains ambiguous. Germline V gene lookup returns CDR1 LNHDA and CDR2 SQIVND (reference sequence). Deletions cut 3 bases from V and 8 bases from J, with 16 bases between. The CDR3 runs 14 residues. The CDR3 DNA sequence: TGTGCCAGTAGTATGGGTTCCCGCGTTGGGGGCTACACCTTC. This gives the protein CASSMGSRVGGYTF.

V is TRBV18 and J is TRBJ2-5; D remains unclear. Germline V gives CDR1 KGHSH, CDR2 LQKENI. V was pared by 0 bases and J by 0 bases, with 5 bases between. The CDR3 runs to 14 residues. The CDR3 spells CASSPPMYQETQYF. For the CDR3, the DNA is TGTGCCAGCTCACCACCGATGTACCAAGAGACCCAGTACTTC.

V gene TRBV6-1 combines with J gene TRBJ2-2; D unresolved. Germline lookup yields CDR1 MNHNS and CDR2 SASEGT. V dropped 6 bases and J dropped 10 bases, with 15 bases sitting between them. The CDR3 spans 13 residues. The CDR3 spells CASSSGVALELFF. In nucleotides, the CDR3 is TGTGCCAGCAGCTCCGGTGTGGCCCTGGAGCTGTTTTTT.

This clone showed up just once. The chain recombines TRBV27 with TRBJ2-2, with D tentatively TRBD1 or TRBD2 (5 bases each). Trimming took 2 bases from V and 1 from J, leaving 8 bases between them. Germline V CDR1 and CDR2: MNHEY, SMNVEV (reference sequence). The CDR3 covers 15 residues. CDR3 in DNA: TGTGCCAGCAGTTTAGGGGACCAGAACACCGGGGAGCTGTTTTTT. This gives the protein CASSLGDQNTGELFF.

The rearrangement links TRBV27 to TRBJ1-1; no clear D. This CDR3 has 14 amino acids. The V and J ends lost 3 bases and 2 bases respectively, with 10 bases between them. Germline CDR1 and CDR2: MNHEY and SMNVEV (reference sequence). Here the CDR3 reads CASSFLPQNTEAFF. Written as DNA, the CDR3 is TGTGCCAGCAGTTTCCTTCCCCAAAACACTGAAGCTTTCTTT.

This sequence joins TRBV5-1 and TRBJ2-3; D possibly corresponds to TRBD1 (5 bases). Germline CDR1 and CDR2: SGHRS and YFSETQ. Trimming took 4 bases from V and 7 from J, leaving 16 bases between them. The CDR3 totals 14 residues. The CDR3 nucleotides read TGCGCCAGCAGCCTGGACACCGATGGCTATACGCAGTATTTT. Its translation: CASSLDTDGYTQYF. Together with reference TRBV5-1 and TRBJ2-3, the CDR3 gives the full variable domain: KAGVTQTPRYLIKTRGQQVTLSCSPISGHRSVSWYQQTPGQGLQFLFEYFSETQRNKGNFPGRFSGRQFSNSRSEMNVSTLELGDSALYLCASSLDTDGYTQYFGPGTRLTVL.

The chain has TRBV9 and TRBJ2-5; the D gene is possibly TRBD1 (6 bases). Germline V gene sequence: CDR1 SGDLS, CDR2 YYNGEE. The V end was cut by 0 bases, the J end by 1 base, with 10 bases between. The CDR3 extends over 15 amino acids. Written as DNA, the CDR3 is TGTGCCAGCAGCGTAGACGCAGGGGCCCAAGAGACCCAGTACTTC. Translation gives CASSVDAGAQETQYF.

The chain couples TRBV28 to TRBJ2-7; 11 nucleotides agree with TRBD2. V shed 9 bases and J 3 bases; nucleotides not matched to a gene: 4. The CDR3 length is 13 residues. Looked up from germline, CDR1 is MDHEN and CDR2 is SYDVKM. As DNA, the CDR3 is TGTGCCAGTTTACTAGCGGGAGACTACGAGCAGTACTTC. This codes for CASLLAGDYEQYF.

The chain has TRBV7-8 and TRBJ1-1, with D maybe TRBD1 (5 bases). V lost 5 bases to trimming and J lost 5 bases, with 15 bases between them. Germline-derived CDR1 and CDR2 are SGHVS and FQNEAQ. The length of the CDR3 is 14 residues. The chain's CDR3 is CASSIGRGRTEAFF. CDR3 DNA sequence: TGTGCCAGCAGCATTGGCCGGGGGAGGACTGAAGCTTTCTTT.

This clone was seen just once. This rearrangement joins TRBV29-1 to TRBJ2-5; D is possibly TRBD1 (6 bases). Germline V lookup: CDR1 SQVTM, CDR2 ANQGSEA. With 4 bases removed from V and 4 bases from J, the gap between germline ends came to 13 bases. The CDR3 length is 13 residues. The CDR3 DNA reads as TGCAGCGTTGTGAGACAGGCGGGAGAGACCCAGTACTTC. Translated: CSVVRQAGETQYF.

The gene calls are TRBV6-1 and TRBJ2-7; no clear D. V was shortened by 7 bases and J by 2 bases, with 12 bases between the two germline ends. This CDR3 region has 13 residues. Germline V gene lookup returns CDR1 MNHNS and CDR2 SASEGT. The CDR3 coding sequence is TGTGCCAGCAATGACGAGCAGACCTACGAGCAGTACTTC. Translation: CASNDEQTYEQYF.

The rearrangement links TRBV13 to TRBJ2-5, with D possibly matching TRBD1 (6 bases). CDR1 is PRHDT, CDR2 FYEKMQ, per germline (reference sequence). This CDR3 contains 13 residues. The germline V and J ends were trimmed by 6 bases and 9 bases, with 17 bases remaining between them. Here the CDR3 DNA reads TGTGCCAGCAGTTTGGACAGACTCGGGGCCCAGTACTTC. Residues: CASSLDRLGAQYF.

This sequence joins TRBV5-1 and TRBJ2-1; D may correspond to TRBD1 or TRBD2 (5 bases each). V was clipped by 8 bases and J by 0 bases, with 12 bases between them. The CDR3 has 14 residues. Per germline, CDR1 SGHRS and CDR2 YFSETQ. DNA for the CDR3: TGCGCCAGTTCCGGGACCCTCTCCTACAATGAGCAGTTCTTC. As protein: CASSGTLSYNEQFF.

This sequence joins TRBV10-3 and TRBJ2-6; D uncertain. Trimming cost V 9 bases and J 0 bases, with 6 bases left between them. Germline V gene lookup returns CDR1 ENHRY and CDR2 SYGVKD. The CDR3 loop spans 13 amino acids. CDR3 in DNA: TGTGCCATATGGTTCTCTGGGGCCAACGTCCTGACTTTC. It encodes CAIWFSGANVLTF.

This clone appeared a few times. The rearrangement uses TRBV19 and TRBJ1-1; D unclear. Trimming pared 5 bases from V and 1 base from J, leaving 14 bases between. From germline, CDR1 is LNHDA and CDR2 SQIVND (reference sequence). CDR3 length: 15 amino acids. This CDR3 reads CASSSPGAANTEAFF. CDR3 in DNA: TGTGCCAGTAGTTCCCCGGGCGCAGCGAACACTGAAGCTTTCTTT.

This chain connects TRBV5-1 to TRBJ2-3; 10 bases fit TRBD1. With 2 bases clipped from V and 4 bases from J, the junction kept 4 bases outside the gene matches. The CDR3 spans 15 residues. Per the germline V gene, CDR1 is SGHRS and CDR2 is YFSETQ. The CDR3 sequence is CASSLRTGGADTQYF. The DNA of the CDR3 is TGCGCCAGCAGCTTAAGGACAGGGGGAGCAGATACGCAGTATTTT.

This chain connects TRBV7-2 to TRBJ1-5; D is possibly TRBD1 (6 bases). Trimming left V 5 bases short and J 7 bases short, with 12 bases between. Per germline, CDR1 SGHTA and CDR2 FQGNSA. This CDR3 is 13 amino acids long. The CDR3 reads CASSRDNKQPQHF. The CDR3 nucleotides are TGTGCCAGCAGCAGGGACAATAAACAGCCCCAGCATTTT.

The V and J genes are TRBV2 and TRBJ2-5, with 7 bases aligning to TRBD2. The germline CDR1 and CDR2 sequences are SNHLY and FYNNEI. This CDR3 contains 13 residues. V trimming: 6 bases; J trimming: 2 bases; junction bases outside the gene matches: 3. CDR3 bases: TGTGCCAGCAGGCTAGCGGATCAAGAGACCCAGTACTTC. Amino acids: CASRLADQETQYF.

This chain uses TRBV6-1 with TRBJ2-1, with 7 bases lining up with TRBD1. This CDR3 region has 18 residues. Germline V lookup: CDR1 MNHNS, CDR2 SASEGT. V trimming: 3 bases; J trimming: 1 base; junction bases outside the gene matches: 12. The CDR3 DNA reads TGTGCCAGCAGTGAGTCCAAGGGGGCGGCCGGATCCTACAATGAGCAGTTCTTC. It codes for CASSESKGAAGSYNEQFF.

V gene TRBV2 combines with J gene TRBJ2-5, with 9 bases matching TRBD1. The CDR3 has 13 amino acids. V trimming: 6 bases; J trimming: 4 bases; junction bases outside the gene matches: 3. Germline V gene sequence: CDR1 SNHLY, CDR2 FYNNEI. CDR3 in DNA: TGTGCCAGCAGCGGGACAGGGAGAGAGACCCAGTACTTC. This sequence encodes CASSGTGRETQYF. The whole variable domain, remainder taken from reference TRBV2 and TRBJ2-5, is EPEVTQTPSHQVTQMGQEVILRCVPISNHLYFYWYRQILGQKVEFLVSFYNNEISEKSEIFDDQFSVERPDGSNFTLKIRSTKLEDSAMYFCASSGTGRETQYFGPGTRLLVL.